These T cell receptor beta chains were read from a single sample in a study of regulatory T cells in long-lasting Graves disease. TCRdb processed the multiplex PCR reads anew with MiXCR; each CDR3 protein has one entry. This sample has about 620,000 distinct CDR3 sequences; roughly 16% occur once, and the top ten carry more than 15%. The data also belong to a second study, concerning T cells in Graves' hyperthyroidism and ophthalmopathy.

Here the sequenced sample was peripheral blood mononuclear cells (PBMCs), taken at new diagnosis, from a patient treated with antithyroid drugs. These receptors were obtained from a woman aged 30 to 39 with Graves disease. The CDR3 runs from the conserved cysteine through the conserved F or W. A D gene is named only where the DNA matches it firmly. Size is omitted from some rows. Given values are once, few, many or a class for expanded clones.

TRBD1 TRBJ1-1 NA TRBV30 CAWSLQGARTEAFF TGTGCCTGGAGTTTACAGGGGGCGAGAACTGAAGCTTTCTTT
NA TRBJ2-3 few TRBV6-1 CASTDPGASTDTQYF TGTGCCAGCACGGACCCGGGAGCTAGCACAGATACGCAGTATTTT
NA TRBJ1-5 NA TRBV5-1 CASSLEGRDQDLYQPQHF TGCGCCAGCAGCTTGGAGGGCCGAGACCAAGATCTATATCAGCCCCAGCATTTT
TRBD2 TRBJ2-7 few TRBV20-1 CSATTSGSSYGQYF TGCAGTGCCACTACTAGCGGGAGTTCCTACGGGCAGTACTTC
TRBD1 TRBJ2-5 many TRBV20-1 CSGRPGQGFGETQYF TGCAGCGGGAGACCGGGACAGGGGTTTGGGGAGACCCAGTACTTC
TRBD2 TRBJ2-3 NA TRBV5-1 CASSLVGGSPDTQYF TGCGCCAGCAGCTTGGTCGGCGGGAGTCCAGATACGCAGTATTTT
TRBD2 TRBJ2-7 many TRBV11-2 CASSSPGTSGIF TGTGCCAGCAGCTCCCCCGGGACTAGCGGGATCTTC
NA TRBJ2-7 NA TRBV5-1 CASSWGWKSGEQYF TGCGCCAGCAGCTGGGGTTGGAAGTCGGGCGAGCAGTACTTC
NA TRBJ2-7 NA TRBV7-9 CASSLDVAGPFQQYF TGTGCCAGCAGCTTAGATGTCGCTGGGCCTTTTCAACAGTACTTC
NA TRBJ2-7 few TRBV6-1 CASSPDPGGYEQYF TGTGCCAGCAGCCCCGACCCTGGGGGGTACGAGCAGTACTTC
NA TRBJ2-1 few TRBV12-3/TRBV12-4 CASSNLVYNEQFF TGTGCCAGCAGTAATCTAGTTTACAATGAGCAGTTCTTC
NA TRBJ2-3 NA TRBV3-1 CASSQALLFTDTQYF TGTGCCAGCAGCCAAGCGTTACTTTTCACAGATACGCAGTATTTT
NA TRBJ1-5 few TRBV4-1 CASSQVGSSNQPQHF TGCGCCAGCAGCCAAGTAGGCTCTAGCAATCAGCCCCAGCATTTT
TRBD1 TRBJ2-2 NA TRBV4-2 CASSQVEGAVNTGELFF TGTGCCAGCAGCCAAGTCGAGGGGGCGGTGAACACCGGGGAGCTGTTTTTT
NA TRBJ2-4 few TRBV6-1 CASSAALAKNIQYF TGTGCCAGCAGCGCCGCCCTAGCCAAAAACATTCAGTACTTC
NA TRBJ1-2 many TRBV9 CASSVENRVGYGYTF TGTGCCAGCAGCGTAGAGAACAGGGTCGGCTATGGCTACACCTTC
NA TRBJ2-7 many TRBV6-1 CASSESGFFGEQYF TGTGCCAGCAGTGAATCGGGGTTTTTTGGCGAGCAGTACTTC
TRBD1 TRBJ2-7 many TRBV6-1 CASSDWTGAYEQYF TGTGCCAGCAGTGACTGGACAGGGGCCTACGAGCAGTACTTC
NA TRBJ1-4 many TRBV28 CASSFSSGNNEKLFF TGTGCCAGCAGTTTCTCGTCCGGAAATAATGAAAAACTGTTTTTT
NA TRBJ2-5 few TRBV4-1 CASSQVNLGFPETQYF TGCGCCAGCAGCCAAGTCAATCTCGGTTTCCCGGAGACCCAGTACTTC
NA TRBJ1-3 NA TRBV20-1 CSARDRGSRDSGNTIYF TGCAGTGCTAGAGATCGTGGCTCTCGAGATTCTGGAAACACCATATATTTT
NA TRBJ2-7 few TRBV5-1 CASSLARTNSYEQYF TGCGCCAGCAGCTTGGCCCGGACAAATTCCTACGAGCAGTACTTC
NA TRBJ2-3 many TRBV30 CAWTEGADTQYF TGTGCCTGGACCGAAGGGGCAGATACGCAGTATTTT
NA TRBJ2-1 few TRBV5-6 CASSSTLSPEQFF TGTGCCAGCAGCTCGACACTATCACCAGAGCAGTTCTTC
NA TRBJ2-7 NA TRBV30 CAWSPLYEQYF TGTGCCTGGAGTCCTCTCTACGAGCAGTACTTC
NA TRBJ2-3 many TRBV2 CASKDGTSGGQGDTQYF TGTGCCAGCAAGGACGGAACTAGCGGCGGACAGGGAGATACGCAGTATTTT
TRBD2 TRBJ2-2 many TRBV6-1 CASSAPGGLSGELFF TGTGCCAGCAGTGCCCCGGGGGGGCTTAGCGGGGAGCTGTTTTTT
NA TRBJ1-3 many TRBV6-5 CASSYEAPASGNTIYF TGTGCCAGCAGTTACGAGGCTCCGGCTTCTGGAAACACCATATATTTT
TRBD2 TRBJ2-7 many TRBV15 CATSIDLAGGYEQYF TGTGCCACCAGCATCGATCTAGCGGGAGGGTACGAGCAGTACTTC
NA TRBJ2-2 NA TRBV30 CAWSGYANTGELFF TGTGCCTGGAGTGGATACGCGAACACCGGGGAGCTGTTTTTT
NA TRBJ2-1 many TRBV12-3/TRBV12-4 CASRGYNNEQFF TGTGCCAGCAGAGGCTACAACAATGAGCAGTTCTTC
NA TRBJ2-3 NA TRBV9 CASSVAGTTTDTQYF TGTGCCAGCAGCGTAGCTGGAACTACCACAGATACGCAGTATTTT
TRBD2 TRBJ2-7 once TRBV6-1 CASSPYIPRGRLDEQYF TGTGCCAGCAGCCCCTACATCCCTCGCGGGAGACTGGACGAGCAGTACTTC
TRBD1 TRBJ2-7 NA TRBV29-1 CSVEITGGPYEQYF TGCAGCGTTGAGATTACAGGGGGCCCCTACGAGCAGTACTTC
TRBD2 TRBJ2-6 NA TRBV6-5 CASSHFGLAGGSGANVLTF TGTGCCAGCAGTCACTTTGGGTTAGCGGGGGGCTCTGGGGCCAACGTCCTGACTTTC
NA TRBJ1-1 many TRBV29-1 CSVSRGGTEAFF TGCAGCGTCAGCCGAGGAGGCACTGAAGCTTTCTTT